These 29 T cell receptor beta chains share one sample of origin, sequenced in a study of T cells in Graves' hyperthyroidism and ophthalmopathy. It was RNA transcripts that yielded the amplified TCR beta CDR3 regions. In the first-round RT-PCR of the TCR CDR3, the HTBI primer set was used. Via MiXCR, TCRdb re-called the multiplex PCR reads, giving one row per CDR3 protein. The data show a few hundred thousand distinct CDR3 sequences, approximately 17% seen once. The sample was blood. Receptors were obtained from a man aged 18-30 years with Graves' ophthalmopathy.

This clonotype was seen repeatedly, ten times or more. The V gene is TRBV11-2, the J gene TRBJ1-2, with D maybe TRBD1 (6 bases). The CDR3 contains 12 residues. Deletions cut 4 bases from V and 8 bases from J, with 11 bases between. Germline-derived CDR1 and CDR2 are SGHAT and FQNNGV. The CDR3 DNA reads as TGTGCCAGCAGCTCGGACAGTTTCGGCTACACCTTC. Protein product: CASSSDSFGYTF.

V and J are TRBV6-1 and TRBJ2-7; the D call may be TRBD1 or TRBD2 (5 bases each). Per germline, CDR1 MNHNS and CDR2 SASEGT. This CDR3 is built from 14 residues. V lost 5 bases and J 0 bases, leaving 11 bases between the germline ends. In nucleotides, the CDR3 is TGTGCCAGCAGTAGGGACCGACGCTCCTACGAGCAGTACTTC. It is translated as CASSRDRRSYEQYF.

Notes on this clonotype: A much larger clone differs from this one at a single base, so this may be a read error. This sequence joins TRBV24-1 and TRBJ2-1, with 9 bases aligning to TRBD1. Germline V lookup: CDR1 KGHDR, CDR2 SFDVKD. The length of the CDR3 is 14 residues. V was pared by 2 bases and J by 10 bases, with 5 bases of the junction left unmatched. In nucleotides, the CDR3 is TGTGCCACCAGTGATTCCGGACAGGGGCAAGAGCAGTTCTTC. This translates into CATSDSGQGQEQFF.

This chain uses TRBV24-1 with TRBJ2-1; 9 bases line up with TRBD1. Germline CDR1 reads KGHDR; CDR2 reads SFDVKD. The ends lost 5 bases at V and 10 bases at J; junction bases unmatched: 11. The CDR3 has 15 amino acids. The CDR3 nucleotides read TGTGCCACCAGTGGAAGTTTAGGGACAGGGCAGGAGCAGTTCTTC. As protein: CATSGSLGTGQEQFF.

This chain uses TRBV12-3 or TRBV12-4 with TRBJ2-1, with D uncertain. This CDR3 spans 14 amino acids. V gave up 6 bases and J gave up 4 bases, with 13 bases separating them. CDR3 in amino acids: CASSITSRYNEQFF. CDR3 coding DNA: TGTGCCAGCAGCATTACGAGCAGATACAATGAGCAGTTCTTC.

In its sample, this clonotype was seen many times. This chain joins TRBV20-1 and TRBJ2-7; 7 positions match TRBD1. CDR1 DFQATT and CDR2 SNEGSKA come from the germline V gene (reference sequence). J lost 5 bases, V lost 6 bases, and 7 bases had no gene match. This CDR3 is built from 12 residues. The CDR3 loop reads CSAERGQDEQYF. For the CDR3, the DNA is TGCAGTGCGGAGAGGGGGCAGGACGAGCAGTACTTC.

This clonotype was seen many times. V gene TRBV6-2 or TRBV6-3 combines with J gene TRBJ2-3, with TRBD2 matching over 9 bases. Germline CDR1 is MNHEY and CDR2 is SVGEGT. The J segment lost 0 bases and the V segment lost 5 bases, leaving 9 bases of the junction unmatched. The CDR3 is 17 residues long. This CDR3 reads CASSRSGGPSSTDTQYF. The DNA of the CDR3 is TGTGCCAGCAGTCGTAGCGGGGGCCCTTCTAGCACAGATACGCAGTATTTT.

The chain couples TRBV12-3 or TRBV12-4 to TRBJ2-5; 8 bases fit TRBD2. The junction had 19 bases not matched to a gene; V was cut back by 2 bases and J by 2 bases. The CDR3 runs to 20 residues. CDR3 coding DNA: TGTGCCAGCAGTTTAATCCAAGGGTCCGAGTCTAGCGGGCAACAAGAGACCCAGTACTTC. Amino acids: CASSLIQGSESSGQQETQYF.

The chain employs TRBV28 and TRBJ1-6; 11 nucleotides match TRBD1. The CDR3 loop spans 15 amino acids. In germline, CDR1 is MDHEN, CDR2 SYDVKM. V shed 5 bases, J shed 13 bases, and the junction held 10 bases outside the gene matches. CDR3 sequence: CASSRPGTGGLPLHF. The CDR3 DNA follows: TGTGCCAGCAGTCGCCCCGGGACAGGGGGTTTGCCCCTCCACTTT.

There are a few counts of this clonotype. The CDR3 DNA is TGTGCCAGCAGTTGGGGCGGGCTAGCGAAGACCCAGTACTTC. This gives the protein CASSWGGLAKTQYF. The chain employs TRBV28 and TRBJ2-5, with D perhaps matching TRBD2 (6 bases). V lost 4 bases and J 6 bases, leaving 15 bases between the germline ends. Germline-derived CDR1 and CDR2 are MDHEN and SYDVKM. CDR3 length: 14 residues.

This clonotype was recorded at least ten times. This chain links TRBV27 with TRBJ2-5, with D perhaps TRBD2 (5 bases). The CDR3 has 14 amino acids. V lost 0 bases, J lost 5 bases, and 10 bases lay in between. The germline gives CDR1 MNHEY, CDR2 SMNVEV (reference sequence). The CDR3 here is CASSLSGRGETQYF. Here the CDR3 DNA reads TGTGCCAGCAGTTTATCAGGTCGAGGGGAGACCCAGTACTTC.

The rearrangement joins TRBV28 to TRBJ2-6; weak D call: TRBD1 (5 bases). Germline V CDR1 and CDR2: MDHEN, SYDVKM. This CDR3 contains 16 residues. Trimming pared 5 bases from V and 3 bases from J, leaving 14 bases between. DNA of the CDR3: TGTGCCAGCAGTACAATTCAGGGCTTTGGGGCCAACGTCCTGACTTTC. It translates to CASSTIQGFGANVLTF.

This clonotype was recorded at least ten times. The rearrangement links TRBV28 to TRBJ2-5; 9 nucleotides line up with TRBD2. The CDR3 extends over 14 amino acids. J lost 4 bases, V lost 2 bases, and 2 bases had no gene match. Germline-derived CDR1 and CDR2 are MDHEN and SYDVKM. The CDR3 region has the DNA TGTGCCAGCAGTTTAGATAGCGGGAGAGAGACCCAGTACTTC. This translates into CASSLDSGRETQYF.

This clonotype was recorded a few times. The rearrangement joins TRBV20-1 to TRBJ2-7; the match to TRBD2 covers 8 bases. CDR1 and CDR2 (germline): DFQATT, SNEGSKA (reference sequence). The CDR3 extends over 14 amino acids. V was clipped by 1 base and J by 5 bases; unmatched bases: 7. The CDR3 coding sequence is TGCAGTGCTAGAGCGCAGCGGGGGAGGAACGAGCAGTACTTC. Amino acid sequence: CSARAQRGRNEQYF.

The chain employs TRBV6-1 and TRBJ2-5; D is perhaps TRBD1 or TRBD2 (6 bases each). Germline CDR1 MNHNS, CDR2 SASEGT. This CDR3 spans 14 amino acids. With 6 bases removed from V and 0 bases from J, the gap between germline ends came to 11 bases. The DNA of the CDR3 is TGTGCCAGCAGCAAAGGGGGGAACCAAGAGACCCAGTACTTC. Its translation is CASSKGGNQETQYF.

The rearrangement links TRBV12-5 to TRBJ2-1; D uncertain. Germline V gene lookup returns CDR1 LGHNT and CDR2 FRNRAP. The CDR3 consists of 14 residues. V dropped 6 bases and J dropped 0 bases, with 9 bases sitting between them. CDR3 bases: TGTGCTAGTGGGCCCGGCGGCTCCTACAATGAGCAGTTCTTC. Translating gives CASGPGGSYNEQFF.

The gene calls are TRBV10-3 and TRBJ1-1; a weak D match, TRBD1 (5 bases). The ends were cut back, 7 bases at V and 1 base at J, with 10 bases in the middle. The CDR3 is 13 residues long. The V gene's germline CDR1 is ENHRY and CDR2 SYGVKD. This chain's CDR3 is CAIKSGENTEAFF. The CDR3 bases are TGTGCCATCAAGTCGGGGGAGAACACTGAAGCTTTCTTT.

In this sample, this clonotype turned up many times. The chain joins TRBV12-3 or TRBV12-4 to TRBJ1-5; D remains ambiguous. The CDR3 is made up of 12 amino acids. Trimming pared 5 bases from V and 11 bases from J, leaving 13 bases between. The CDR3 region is CASSAEAGTQHF. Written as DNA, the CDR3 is TGTGCCAGCAGTGCAGAGGCGGGAACCCAGCATTTT.

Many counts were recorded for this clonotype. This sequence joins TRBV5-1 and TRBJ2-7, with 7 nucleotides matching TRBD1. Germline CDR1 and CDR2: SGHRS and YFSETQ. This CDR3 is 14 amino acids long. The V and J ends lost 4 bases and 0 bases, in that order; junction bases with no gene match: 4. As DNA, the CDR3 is TGCGCCAGCAGCGCAGGGACAGCCTCCTACGAGCAGTACTTC. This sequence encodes CASSAGTASYEQYF.

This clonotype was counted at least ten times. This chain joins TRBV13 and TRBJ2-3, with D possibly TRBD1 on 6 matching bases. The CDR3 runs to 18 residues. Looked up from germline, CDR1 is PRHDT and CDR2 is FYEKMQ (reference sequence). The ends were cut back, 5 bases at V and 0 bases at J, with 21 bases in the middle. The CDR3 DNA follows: TGTGCCAGCAGCCCCGCCGATGGGGGCTGGAAGAGCACAGATACGCAGTATTTT. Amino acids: CASSPADGGWKSTDTQYF.

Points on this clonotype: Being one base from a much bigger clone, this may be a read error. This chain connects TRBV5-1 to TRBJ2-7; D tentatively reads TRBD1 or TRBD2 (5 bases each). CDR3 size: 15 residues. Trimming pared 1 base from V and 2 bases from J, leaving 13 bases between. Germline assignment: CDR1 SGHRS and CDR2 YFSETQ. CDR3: CASSLIGQGAYEQYF. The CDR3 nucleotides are TGCGCCAGCAGCTTGATAGGGCAGGGAGCCTACGAGCAGTACTTC.

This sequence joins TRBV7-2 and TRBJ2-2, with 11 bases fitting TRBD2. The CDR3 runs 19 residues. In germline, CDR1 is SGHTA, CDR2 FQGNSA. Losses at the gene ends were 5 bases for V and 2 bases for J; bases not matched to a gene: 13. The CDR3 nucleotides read TGTGCCAGCAGCCCAACCTCGGGACTAGCGGTGATCAACACCGGGGAGCTGTTTTTT. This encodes CASSPTSGLAVINTGELFF.

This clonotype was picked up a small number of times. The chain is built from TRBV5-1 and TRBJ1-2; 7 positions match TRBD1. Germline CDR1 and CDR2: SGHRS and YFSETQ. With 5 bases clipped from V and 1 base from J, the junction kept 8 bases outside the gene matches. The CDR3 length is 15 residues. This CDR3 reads CASRSRTGVNYGYTF. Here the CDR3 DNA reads TGCGCCAGCAGGTCGCGGACAGGCGTTAACTATGGCTACACCTTC.

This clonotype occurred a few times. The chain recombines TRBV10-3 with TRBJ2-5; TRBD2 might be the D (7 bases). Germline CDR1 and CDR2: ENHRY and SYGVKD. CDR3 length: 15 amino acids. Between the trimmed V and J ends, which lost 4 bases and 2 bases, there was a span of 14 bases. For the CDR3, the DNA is TGTGCCATCAGTGGGGGGCCCGGGGGGCAAGAGACCCAGTACTTC. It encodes CAISGGPGGQETQYF.

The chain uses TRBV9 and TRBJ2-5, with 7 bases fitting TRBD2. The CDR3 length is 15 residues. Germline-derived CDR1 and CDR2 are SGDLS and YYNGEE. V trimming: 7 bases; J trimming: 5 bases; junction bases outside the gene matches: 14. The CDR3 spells CASGDLRGCQETQYF. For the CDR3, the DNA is TGTGCCAGCGGCGATTTGCGGGGGTGCCAGGAGACCCAGTACTTC.

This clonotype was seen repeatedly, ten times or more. The CDR3 coding sequence is TGTGCCAGCAGTGATAAGTCCAGGGGTGATCCTGGCTACACCTTC. This sequence encodes CASSDKSRGDPGYTF. The genes are TRBV6-1 and TRBJ1-2, with D possibly being TRBD1 (6 bases). This CDR3 has 15 amino acids. Looked up from germline, CDR1 is MNHNS and CDR2 is SASEGT. The V and J ends lost 3 bases and 7 bases respectively, with 18 bases between them.

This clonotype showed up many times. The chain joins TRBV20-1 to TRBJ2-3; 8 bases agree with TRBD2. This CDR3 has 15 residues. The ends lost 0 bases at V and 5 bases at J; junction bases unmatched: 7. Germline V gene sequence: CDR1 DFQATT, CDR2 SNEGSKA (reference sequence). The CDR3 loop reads CSARDHGGALDTQYF. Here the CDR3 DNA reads TGCAGTGCTAGAGATCACGGGGGGGCCTTAGATACGCAGTATTTT.

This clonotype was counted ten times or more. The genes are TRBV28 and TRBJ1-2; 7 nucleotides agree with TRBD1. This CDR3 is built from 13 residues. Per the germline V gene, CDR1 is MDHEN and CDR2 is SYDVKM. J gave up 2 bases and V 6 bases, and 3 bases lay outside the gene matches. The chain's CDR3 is CASRYRGNYGYTF. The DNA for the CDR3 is TGTGCCAGCAGGTACAGGGGAAACTATGGCTACACCTTC.

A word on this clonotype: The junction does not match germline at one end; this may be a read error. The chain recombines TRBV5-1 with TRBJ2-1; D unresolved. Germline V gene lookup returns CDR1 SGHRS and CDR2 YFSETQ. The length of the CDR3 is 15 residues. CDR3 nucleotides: TGTACCAGCAGCGTACTGGGCGGTACCTACAATGAGCAGTTCTTC. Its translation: CTSSVLGGTYNEQFF.